This TCR beta chain was profiled in a study of T cell responses to AZD1222 COVID-19 vaccine. Study-wide findings and caveats: Donors in the cohort were predominantly white British and more often female, and clonal diversity was possibly underestimated.

CDR3 length: 13 amino acids. The germline V gene encodes CDR1 KGHDR and CDR2 SFDVKD. Generated by immunoSEQ multiplex PCR, the TCRdb table keeps only in-frame clones and is missing some. The table shows under 300,000 clones, with more than 85% occurring only once. This clone was seen only a few times. Its antigen is currently unknown. The source was peripheral blood, collected on day 0 of AZD1222 vaccination. The chain carries TRBV24-1 and TRBJ1-2, with D possibly TRBD1 on 5 matching bases. The TCR sequence derives from an adult in good health. Here the CDR3 DNA reads TGTGTCTACCAGGCGGGGGGGAACTATGGCTACACCTTC. This sequence encodes CVYQAGGNYGYTF.